These 3 T cell receptor beta chains originate from one sample sequenced in a study of blood T cell repertoires in COVID-19. Produced via immunoSEQ multiplex PCR; TCRdb's table is partial and in-frame only. The sample includes around 56,000 clones, around 79% of them seen just once. Sample: peripheral blood. The receptors shown here come from a man in his 60s with acute or convalescent COVID-19.

The chain combines TRBV14 with TRBJ1-5; D possibly corresponds to TRBD1 (5 bases). Per germline, CDR1 SGHDN and CDR2 FVKESK. The V and J ends lost 2 bases and 4 bases respectively, with 9 bases between them. The CDR3 consists of 14 residues. The CDR3 region is CASSQFGGNQPQHF. CDR3 nucleotide sequence: TGTGCCAGCAGCCAATTTGGGGGGAATCAGCCCCAGCATTTT.

The sample holds a few counts of this clone. This rearrangement joins TRBV6-5 to TRBJ2-7, with D perhaps TRBD2 (6 bases). Germline V lookup: CDR1 MNHEY, CDR2 SVGAGI. CDR3 size: 14 residues. Trimming removed 7 bases at V and 0 bases at J, with 13 bases between. CDR3 residues: CASNQGGTSYEQYF. The CDR3 bases are TGTGCCAGCAATCAGGGAGGAACCTCCTACGAGCAGTACTTC.

The rearrangement links TRBV2 to TRBJ2-2, with TRBD1 identical over 7 bases. The germline V gene has CDR1 SNHLY and CDR2 FYNNEI. This CDR3 has 13 amino acids. After removal of 8 bases from V and 1 base from J, the junction contained 1 base not matched to a gene. CDR3 region: CASGTENTGELFF. As DNA, the CDR3 is TGTGCCAGCGGGACAGAGAACACCGGGGAGCTGTTTTTT.